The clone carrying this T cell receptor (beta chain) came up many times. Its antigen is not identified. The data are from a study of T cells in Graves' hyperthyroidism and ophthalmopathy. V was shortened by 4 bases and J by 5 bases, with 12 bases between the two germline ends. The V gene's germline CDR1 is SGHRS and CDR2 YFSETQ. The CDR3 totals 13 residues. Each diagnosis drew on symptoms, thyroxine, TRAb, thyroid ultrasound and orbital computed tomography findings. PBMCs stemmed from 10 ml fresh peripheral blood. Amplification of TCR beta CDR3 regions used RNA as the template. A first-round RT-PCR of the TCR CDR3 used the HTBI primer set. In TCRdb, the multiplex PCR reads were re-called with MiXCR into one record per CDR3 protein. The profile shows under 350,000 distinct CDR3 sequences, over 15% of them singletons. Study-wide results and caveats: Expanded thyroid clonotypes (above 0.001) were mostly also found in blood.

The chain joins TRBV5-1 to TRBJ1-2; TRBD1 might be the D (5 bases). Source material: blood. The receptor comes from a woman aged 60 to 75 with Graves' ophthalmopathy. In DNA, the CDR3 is TGCGCCAGCAGCGGGGCCGGTTTATATGGCTACACCTTC. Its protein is CASSGAGLYGYTF. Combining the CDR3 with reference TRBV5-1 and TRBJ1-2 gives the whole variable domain KAGVTQTPRYLIKTRGQQVTLSCSPISGHRSVSWYQQTPGQGLQFLFEYFSETQRNKGNFPGRFSGRQFSNSRSEMNVSTLELGDSALYLCASSGAGLYGYTFGSGTRLTVV.